These T cell receptor beta chains were read from a single sample in a study of shared clonotypes between healthy human individuals. The data were produced by immunoSEQ multiplex PCR, yet TCRdb's version contains in-frame clones alone and is incomplete. Here the sample spans about 2,200,000 clones, about 92% being singletons. What was sequenced was naive CD8+ T cells from PBMCs. These receptors were collected from a man younger than 30 in good health. Some clones in this sample may be carry-over from other donors' samples. CDR3s include the opening cysteine and the closing phenylalanine or tryptophan. The D gene is left open where the match is weak. Expanded clones are given a class, and other clones once, few, many or no size at all.

j_gene: TRBJ1-2; d_gene: .; v_gene: TRBV11-2; abundance: .; CDR3nt: TGTGCCAGCAGCTTACGGGGGGAGGGCGGCTACACCTTC; CDR3aa: CASSLRGEGGYTF
j_gene: TRBJ1-2; d_gene: .; v_gene: TRBV19; abundance: once; CDR3nt: TGTGCCAGTAGGATTACGGTCGCAACACCGTACACCTTC; CDR3aa: CASRITVATPYTF
j_gene: TRBJ2-7; d_gene: .; v_gene: TRBV7-9; abundance: .; CDR3nt: TGTGCCAGCAGCTTAGCGGGGCAGGCCCACGAGCAGTACTTC; CDR3aa: CASSLAGQAHEQYF
j_gene: TRBJ1-1; d_gene: TRBD1; v_gene: TRBV28; abundance: few; CDR3nt: TGTGCCAGCAGTTTCGACAGGGGCACTGAAGCTTTCTTT; CDR3aa: CASSFDRGTEAFF
j_gene: TRBJ1-3; d_gene: .; v_gene: TRBV19; abundance: .; CDR3nt: TGTGCCAGTAGTTACGGGATGTCTGGAAACACCATATATTTT; CDR3aa: CASSYGMSGNTIYF
j_gene: TRBJ1-2; d_gene: .; v_gene: TRBV6-1; abundance: .; CDR3nt: TGTGCCAGCAGGAGGGGGATCAGCAGGGTTTATGGCTACACCTTC; CDR3aa: CASRRGISRVYGYTF
j_gene: TRBJ2-1; d_gene: .; v_gene: TRBV27; abundance: .; CDR3nt: TGTGCCAGCAGTTTATCGGTGCGGGACTCCTACAATGAGCAGTTCTTC; CDR3aa: CASSLSVRDSYNEQFF
j_gene: TRBJ1-1; d_gene: .; v_gene: TRBV19; abundance: .; CDR3nt: TGTGCCAGTAGCCTCAGATACTACACTGAAGCTTTCTTT; CDR3aa: CASSLRYYTEAFF
j_gene: TRBJ1-5; d_gene: .; v_gene: TRBV27; abundance: .; CDR3nt: TGTGCCAGCAGTTTGCGGGGCTCTAGCAATCAGCCCCAGCATTTT; CDR3aa: CASSLRGSSNQPQHF
j_gene: TRBJ1-2; d_gene: .; v_gene: TRBV2; abundance: .; CDR3nt: TGTGCCAGCAGAGGACACCCAGGAGGCTACACCTTC; CDR3aa: CASRGHPGGYTF
j_gene: TRBJ1-2; d_gene: .; v_gene: TRBV27; abundance: once; CDR3nt: TGTGCCAGCGCTCAAGCTAACTATGGCTACACCTTC; CDR3aa: CASAQANYGYTF
j_gene: TRBJ2-1; d_gene: TRBD2; v_gene: TRBV2; abundance: once; CDR3nt: TGTGCCAGCAGGGGGGTTGGCGGGAGATCGAATCCAAGCTCCTACAATGAGCAGTTCTTC; CDR3aa: CASRGVGGRSNPSSYNEQFF
j_gene: TRBJ1-4; d_gene: .; v_gene: TRBV27; abundance: .; CDR3nt: TGTGCCAGCAGTTTAAGGGCAGGGAATGAAAAACTGTTTTTT; CDR3aa: CASSLRAGNEKLFF
j_gene: TRBJ1-5; d_gene: TRBD1; v_gene: TRBV15; abundance: few; CDR3nt: TGTGCCACCAGAACCGGGACAGAGTATAGCAATCAGCCCCAGCATTTT; CDR3aa: CATRTGTEYSNQPQHF
j_gene: TRBJ2-7; d_gene: .; v_gene: TRBV4-3; abundance: .; CDR3nt: TGCGCCAGCAGCCAGTTTTCCGGGACGGGAGCCTACGAGCAGTACTTC; CDR3aa: CASSQFSGTGAYEQYF
j_gene: TRBJ2-5; d_gene: .; v_gene: TRBV11-3; abundance: .; CDR3nt: TGTGCCAGCAGCTTAGATAGGGACGGCCAAAGTGAGACCCAGTACTTC; CDR3aa: CASSLDRDGQSETQYF
j_gene: TRBJ2-1; d_gene: TRBD2; v_gene: TRBV19; abundance: .; CDR3nt: TGTGCCAGTAGTATAGATGTGCTAGCGGGAGTCAACAATGAGCAGTTCTTC; CDR3aa: CASSIDVLAGVNNEQFF
j_gene: TRBJ2-6; d_gene: TRBD1; v_gene: TRBV9; abundance: .; CDR3nt: TGTGCCAGCAGCTCGATGGTGAGGGGGCCACGGGCTGTTGGGGCCAACGTCCTGACTTTC; CDR3aa: CASSSMVRGPRAVGANVLTF
j_gene: TRBJ2-1; d_gene: TRBD2; v_gene: TRBV6-1; abundance: .; CDR3nt: TGTGCCAGCAGTGAAGGACCACTAGCGGGAGGGTATGAGCAGTTCTTC; CDR3aa: CASSEGPLAGGYEQFF
j_gene: TRBJ2-3; d_gene: TRBD2; v_gene: TRBV5-6; abundance: .; CDR3nt: TGTGCCAGCAGCCCGCGAGTGGAGCGGGAGAGCACAGATACGCAGTATTTT; CDR3aa: CASSPRVERESTDTQYF
j_gene: TRBJ2-7; d_gene: .; v_gene: TRBV11-3; abundance: .; CDR3nt: TGTGCCAGCAGCTCGAGCCTGGTGGACGAGCAGTACTTC; CDR3aa: CASSSSLVDEQYF
j_gene: TRBJ2-7; d_gene: .; v_gene: TRBV27; abundance: .; CDR3nt: TGTGCCAGCAGCCAAATCGGGTCCGGGAACGGGCAGTACTTC; CDR3aa: CASSQIGSGNGQYF
j_gene: TRBJ1-3; d_gene: .; v_gene: TRBV13; abundance: .; CDR3nt: TGTGCCAGCACCCAGTGGGCAGGGCCCTCTGGAAACACCATATATTTT; CDR3aa: CASTQWAGPSGNTIYF
j_gene: TRBJ1-1; d_gene: .; v_gene: TRBV18; abundance: .; CDR3nt: TGTGCCAGCTCACCACCGCGGGGAGGAGGCACTGAAGCTTTCTTT; CDR3aa: CASSPPRGGGTEAFF
j_gene: TRBJ1-1; d_gene: .; v_gene: TRBV4-3; abundance: few; CDR3nt: TGCGCCAGCAGCCAAAGGGGGGCGAACACTGAAGCTTTCTTT; CDR3aa: CASSQRGANTEAFF
j_gene: TRBJ2-7; d_gene: .; v_gene: TRBV28; abundance: few; CDR3nt: TGTGCCAGCAGCCAATTCGGGCGGTCCTCCTACGAGCAGTACTTC; CDR3aa: CASSQFGRSSYEQYF
j_gene: TRBJ1-4; d_gene: .; v_gene: TRBV6-5; abundance: few; CDR3nt: TGTGCCAGCAGTAGCATACAGAAGAATGAAAAACTGTTTTTT; CDR3aa: CASSSIQKNEKLFF
j_gene: TRBJ2-1; d_gene: TRBD2; v_gene: TRBV4-3; abundance: .; CDR3nt: TGCGCCAGCAGCCAAGATCTTATGGAGACTAGCGGCTACAATGAGCAGTTCTTC; CDR3aa: CASSQDLMETSGYNEQFF
j_gene: TRBJ1-5; d_gene: .; v_gene: TRBV7-2; abundance: once; CDR3nt: TGTGCCAGCAGCTTACAAGCCAAGAAAAATCAGCCCCAGCATTTT; CDR3aa: CASSLQAKKNQPQHF
j_gene: TRBJ1-2; d_gene: .; v_gene: TRBV29-1; abundance: .; CDR3nt: TGCAGCGTTGAAGTATCGACAGGCTATGGCTACACCTTC; CDR3aa: CSVEVSTGYGYTF
j_gene: TRBJ1-1; d_gene: .; v_gene: TRBV7-9; abundance: .; CDR3nt: TGTGCCAGCAGCTTAAAATTCCTGGATGAAGCTTTCTTT; CDR3aa: CASSLKFLDEAFF
j_gene: TRBJ2-7; d_gene: .; v_gene: TRBV5-6; abundance: .; CDR3nt: TGTGCCAGCAGCTGGGGAGACGACTCCTACGAGCAGTACTTC; CDR3aa: CASSWGDDSYEQYF
j_gene: TRBJ2-7; d_gene: .; v_gene: TRBV5-4; abundance: .; CDR3nt: TGTGCCAGCAGCCCGGGGTGGGCCTACGAGCAGTACTTC; CDR3aa: CASSPGWAYEQYF
j_gene: TRBJ2-3; d_gene: TRBD1; v_gene: TRBV7-3; abundance: .; CDR3nt: TGTGCCAGCAGCTTAGCAGGGGGCGGCGCAGATACGCAGTATTTT; CDR3aa: CASSLAGGGADTQYF
j_gene: TRBJ2-5; d_gene: TRBD2; v_gene: TRBV4-1; abundance: once; CDR3nt: TGCGCCAGCAGCCCGACTAGCGGGAGGCGAATCCAAGAGACCCAGTACTTC; CDR3aa: CASSPTSGRRIQETQYF
j_gene: TRBJ2-1; d_gene: TRBD2; v_gene: TRBV9; abundance: .; CDR3nt: TGTGCCAGCAGCCTCCTTAAGACTAGCGGAGACAATGAGCAGTTCTTC; CDR3aa: CASSLLKTSGDNEQFF